Reported below is one TCR beta chain. In the original workflow: Quantification of nucleated cells was approximated via reference gene primer amplification. The method was immunoSEQ multiplex PCR; TCRdb's version includes in-frame clones alone and lacks a portion of them. V and J calls and clone size follow that table, whereas D and trimming were derived from the DNA. The table records 65,000 to 90,000 clones, approximately 80% of them present only once. The entry originates in a study of blood T cell repertoires in COVID-19. The V gene lost 0 bases and the J gene lost 5 bases, with 7 bases spanning the gap. The CDR3 runs to 14 residues. The V gene's germline CDR1 is SEHNR and CDR2 FQNEAQ (reference sequence).

The specimen sequenced was peripheral blood. The receptor's source is a woman in her sixties or seventies with acute or convalescent COVID-19. V is TRBV7-9 and J is TRBJ2-2, with TRBD2 as a possible D gene (5 bases). CDR3 sequence: CASSLAGATGELFF. CDR3 sequence (DNA): TGTGCCAGCAGCTTAGCGGGAGCGACCGGGGAGCTGTTTTTT.